A single sample is the source of the 12 T cell receptor beta chains below, sequenced in a study of blood T cell repertoires in COVID-19. Profiling relied on immunoSEQ multiplex PCR, and the TCRdb table lists in-frame clones only, not all of them. The repertoire has 280,000 or so clones, over 75% of them found once; the top ten carry about 14%. Sample: peripheral blood. The receptors derive from a human donor in a cohort sampled during active COVID-19.

This clone came up once. The chain couples TRBV7-9 to TRBJ1-1, with unresolved D. Trimming left V 2 bases short and J 8 bases short, with 12 bases between. The germline V gene has CDR1 SEHNR and CDR2 FQNEAQ (reference sequence). This CDR3 comprises 13 residues. Here the CDR3 reads CASSLSQMREAFF. CDR3 bases: TGTGCCAGCAGCTTATCCCAAATGCGGGAAGCTTTCTTT.

The chain has TRBV4-1 and TRBJ2-7; TRBD2 matches at 9 bases. CDR3 length equals 16 residues. Losses at the gene ends were 2 bases for V and 6 bases for J; bases not matched to a gene: 11. Germline CDR1 is MGHRA and CDR2 is YSYEKL. CDR3 nucleotides: TGCGCCAGCAGCCAAAAAATAGCGGGAGTCGTGTTCGAGCAGTACTTC. It codes for CASSQKIAGVVFEQYF.

The chain uses TRBV7-5 and TRBJ1-4; TRBD1 was called by the table and not checked on the DNA. TRBV7-5 is noted as a pseudogene. This CDR3 comprises 14 residues. The CDR3 DNA reads TGTGCCAGAAGCTTCCGCAGGGTGGACGAAAAACTGTTTTTT. Its translation is CARSFRRVDEKLFF.

The chain combines TRBV11-2 with TRBJ2-7, with TRBD2 matching 7 bases. The length of the CDR3 is 13 residues. V gave up 6 bases and J gave up 3 bases; unmatched junction bases: 5. Per the germline V gene, CDR1 is SGHAT and CDR2 is FQNNGV. CDR3 sequence: CASRSSGNYEQYF. CDR3 bases: TGTGCCAGCAGGTCTAGCGGAAACTACGAGCAGTACTTC.

On this clone: Other DNA sequences in this specimen translate into the identical CDR3. V is TRBV6-6 and J is TRBJ2-1, with D unresolved. The CDR3 contains 13 residues. V lost 8 bases and J lost 1, with 9 bases in between. Looked up from germline, CDR1 is MNHNY and CDR2 is SVGAGI (reference sequence). CDR3 in amino acids: CASRVRSYNEQFF. The CDR3 DNA is TGTGCCAGCCGGGTGAGGTCCTACAATGAGCAGTTCTTC.

This chain links TRBV9 with TRBJ2-2; no firm D call. The CDR3 spans 15 residues. CDR1 SGDLS and CDR2 YYNGEE come from the germline V gene. Trimming left V 4 bases short and J 1 base short, with 11 bases between. The CDR3: CASSPHGENTGELFF. The CDR3 DNA reads TGTGCCAGCAGCCCACATGGAGAGAACACCGGGGAGCTGTTTTTT.

The chain joins TRBV27 to TRBJ2-4; D remains unclear. The V gene lost 4 bases and the J gene lost 1 base, with 14 bases spanning the gap. The CDR3 loop spans 16 amino acids. The V gene's germline CDR1 is MNHEY and CDR2 SMNVEV (reference sequence). The CDR3 DNA reads as TGTGCCAGCAGTTCACCTATGAGGCTGGCCAAAAACATTCAGTACTTC. Its protein product is CASSSPMRLAKNIQYF.

This clone occurred once. The chain's CDR3 is CSVEPRLANNEQFF. The CDR3 coding sequence is TGCAGCGTTGAACCGAGACTAGCGAACAATGAGCAGTTCTTC. The V and J genes are TRBV29-1 and TRBJ2-1; 8 bases line up with TRBD2. J was trimmed by 5 bases and V by 2 bases; bases with no gene match: 5. CDR1 is SQVTM and CDR2 is ANQGSEA in the germline V gene. The length of the CDR3 is 14 residues.

The sample holds a few counts of this clone. Other DNA sequences in the same sample also yield this CDR3. The genes are TRBV27 and TRBJ2-2, with a tentative D call TRBD2 (5 bases). V was pared by 4 bases and J by 1 base, with 10 bases between. The V gene's germline CDR1 is MNHEY and CDR2 SMNVEV (reference sequence). CDR3 length equals 15 residues. In DNA, the CDR3 is TGTGCCAGCAGTTCGAGCGGTCGGAACACCGGGGAGCTGTTTTTT. Translated, it gives CASSSSGRNTGELFF.

The CDR3 sequence is CSARARNEQFF. Here the CDR3 DNA reads TGCAGTGCTAGAGCCAGGAATGAGCAGTTCTTC. The V and J genes are TRBV20-1 and TRBJ2-1, with unresolved D. The CDR3 totals 11 residues. V lost 1 base, J lost 7 bases, and 5 bases lay in between. CDR1 is DFQATT and CDR2 is SNEGSKA in the germline V gene (reference sequence).

The rearrangement uses TRBV3-1 (or the pseudogene TRBV3-2) and TRBJ2-7; 7 bases match TRBD2. This CDR3 has 13 residues. Germline CDR1 is LGHDT and CDR2 is YNNKEL (reference sequence). V was clipped by 5 bases and J by 7 bases; unmatched bases: 8. CDR3 in DNA: TGTGCCAGCAGCTCGACTAGCTGGGAGGAGCAGTACTTC. This translates into CASSSTSWEEQYF.

The V call is TRBV6-5, the J call TRBJ2-7, with 7 bases fitting TRBD2. The V and J ends lost 0 bases and 7 bases, in that order; junction bases with no gene match: 9. There are 15 residues in the CDR3. Germline-derived CDR1 and CDR2 are MNHEY and SVGAGI. The CDR3 sequence is CASSYSFGGSREQYF. CDR3 DNA sequence: TGTGCCAGCAGTTACTCCTTCGGGGGGTCTAGGGAGCAGTACTTC.